This T cell receptor (beta chain) was obtained from a study of blood T cell repertoires in COVID-19. Study as a whole: Spain, Italy and the United States supplied samples that represented acute and convalescent COVID-19. The cDNA or gDNA used as material had been derived from T cells, B-cell-depleted T cells, or PBMCs.

Authors' methods: Estimates of nucleated cell counts were drawn from the amplification of reference gene primers. Sequenced by immunoSEQ multiplex PCR; TCRdb stores in-frame clones only, minus some. V, J and clone size derive from that table, while D and trimming were established from the DNA sequence. This table holds about 170,000 clones, around nine tenths found once. Germline V lookup: CDR1 KGHSH, CDR2 LQKENI. Trimming took 3 bases from V and 5 from J; bases not matched to a gene: 7. The CDR3 loop spans 15 amino acids. This chain joins TRBV18 and TRBJ1-5, with 7 bases lining up with TRBD1. Specimen: peripheral blood. This TCR was sampled from a man between 18 and 29 years old with active or convalescent COVID-19. DNA of the CDR3: TGTGCCAGCTCACCCCTCAAAACAGGGGATCAGCCCCAGCATTTT. It yields the protein CASSPLKTGDQPQHF.